One T cell receptor (beta chain) is described in this entry. After removal of 4 bases from V and 2 bases from J, the junction contained 12 bases not matched to a gene. The CDR3 consists of 18 residues. Germline lookup yields CDR1 LGHNA and CDR2 YSLEER. PCR was performed a second time for about 6 to 12 cycles using a sample-barcoded 5' primer and a J-beta primer mix. Every cDNA molecule carried a tag from a template-switch adaptor bearing 12 random nucleotides. TCRdb used MiXCR to reprocess the 5' RACE reads, holding one entry per CDR3 protein. The table includes 1.5 million to 2 million distinct CDR3 sequences, about 50% detected once. The record originates from a study of blood T cells in healthy people across ages. Each individual donor underwent a draw of ten milliliters of peripheral blood.

Sequencing used blood. This TCR was recovered from a woman in her 40s in good health. The rearrangement links TRBV4-3 to TRBJ2-5; 11 bases match TRBD2. This chain's CDR3 is CASSPRITSGGLQETQYF. CDR3 sequence (DNA): TGCGCCAGCAGCCCGAGGATCACTAGCGGGGGCTTACAAGAGACCCAGTACTTC.